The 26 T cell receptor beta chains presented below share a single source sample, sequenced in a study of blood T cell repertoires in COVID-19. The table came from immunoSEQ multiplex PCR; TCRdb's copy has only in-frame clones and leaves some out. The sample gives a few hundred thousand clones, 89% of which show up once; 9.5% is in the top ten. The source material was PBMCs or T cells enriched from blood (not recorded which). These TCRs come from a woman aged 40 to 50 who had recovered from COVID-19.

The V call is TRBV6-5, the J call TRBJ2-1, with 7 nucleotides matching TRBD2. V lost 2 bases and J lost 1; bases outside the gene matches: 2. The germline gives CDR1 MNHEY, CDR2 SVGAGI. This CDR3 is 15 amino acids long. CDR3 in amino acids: CASSYASGSYNEQFF. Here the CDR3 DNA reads TGTGCCAGCAGTTACGCTAGCGGTTCCTACAATGAGCAGTTCTTC.

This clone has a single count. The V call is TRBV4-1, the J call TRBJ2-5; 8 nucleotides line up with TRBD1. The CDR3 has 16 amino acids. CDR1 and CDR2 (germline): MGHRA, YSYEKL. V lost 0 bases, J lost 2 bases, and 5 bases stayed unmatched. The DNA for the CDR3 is TGCGCCAGCAGCCAAGATAGTACAGGGGGGCAAGAGACCCAGTACTTC. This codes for CASSQDSTGGQETQYF.

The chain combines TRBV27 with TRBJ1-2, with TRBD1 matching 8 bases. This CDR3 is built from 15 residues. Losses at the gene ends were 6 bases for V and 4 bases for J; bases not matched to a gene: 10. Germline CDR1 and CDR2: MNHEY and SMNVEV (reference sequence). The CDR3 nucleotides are TGTGCCAGCAGGATGGCGGGGACAGGAGGCTATGGCTACACCTTC. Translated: CASRMAGTGGYGYTF.

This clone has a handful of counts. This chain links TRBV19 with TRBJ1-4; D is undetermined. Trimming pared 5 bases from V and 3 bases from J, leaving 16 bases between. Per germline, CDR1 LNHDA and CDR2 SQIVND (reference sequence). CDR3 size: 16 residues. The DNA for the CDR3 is TGTGCCAGTAGTTCCCTCCTCGTTACGGCTAATGAAAAACTGTTTTTT. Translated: CASSSLLVTANEKLFF.

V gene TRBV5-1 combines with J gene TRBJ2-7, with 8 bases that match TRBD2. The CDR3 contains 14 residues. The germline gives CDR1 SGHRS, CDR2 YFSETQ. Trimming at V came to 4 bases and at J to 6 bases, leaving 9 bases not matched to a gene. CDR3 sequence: CASSPWGTSGEQYF. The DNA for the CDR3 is TGCGCCAGCAGCCCGTGGGGAACTAGCGGCGAGCAGTACTTC.

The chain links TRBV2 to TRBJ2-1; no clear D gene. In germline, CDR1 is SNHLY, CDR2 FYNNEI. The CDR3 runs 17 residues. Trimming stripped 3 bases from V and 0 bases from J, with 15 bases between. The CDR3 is CASSDGPPGSSYNEQFF. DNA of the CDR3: TGTGCCAGCAGTGATGGTCCTCCAGGCAGCTCCTACAATGAGCAGTTCTTC.

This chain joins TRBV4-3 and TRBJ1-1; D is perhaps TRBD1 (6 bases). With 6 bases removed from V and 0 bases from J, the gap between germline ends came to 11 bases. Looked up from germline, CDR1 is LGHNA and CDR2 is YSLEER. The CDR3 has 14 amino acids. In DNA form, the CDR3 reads TGCGCCAGCAGTCACAGGGTGTTGAACACTGAAGCTTTCTTT. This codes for CASSHRVLNTEAFF.

CDR3 sequence reads: CASSLAGGGPTNEKLFF. The CDR3 DNA reads TGTGCCAGCAGCTTAGCGGGCGGGGGGCCGACTAATGAAAAACTGTTTTTT. The chain combines TRBV7-9 with TRBJ1-4; D might be TRBD1 (6 bases). This CDR3 is built from 17 residues. V lost 0 bases to trimming and J lost 2 bases, with 13 bases between them. Germline lookup yields CDR1 SEHNR and CDR2 FQNEAQ (reference sequence). Full variable domain (outside the CDR3, taken from reference TRBV7-9 and TRBJ1-4): DTGVSQNPRHKITKRGQNVTFRCDPISEHNRLYWYRQTLGQGPEFLTYFQNEAQLEKSRLLSDRFSAERPKGSFSTLEIQRTEQGDSAMYLCASSLAGGGPTNEKLFFGSGTQLSVL.

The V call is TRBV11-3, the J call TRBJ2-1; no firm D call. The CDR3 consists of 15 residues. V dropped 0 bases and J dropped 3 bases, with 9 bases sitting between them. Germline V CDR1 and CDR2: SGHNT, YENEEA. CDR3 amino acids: CASSLEAAYYNEQFF. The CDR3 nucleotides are TGTGCCAGCAGCTTAGAGGCAGCGTACTACAATGAGCAGTTCTTC.

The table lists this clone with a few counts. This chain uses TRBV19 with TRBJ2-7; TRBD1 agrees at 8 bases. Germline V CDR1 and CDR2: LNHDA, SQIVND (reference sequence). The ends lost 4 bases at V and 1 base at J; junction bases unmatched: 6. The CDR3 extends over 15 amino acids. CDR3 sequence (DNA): TGTGCCAGTAGTACCCCCGGACAGGGTTCCTACGAGCAGTACTTC. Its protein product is CASSTPGQGSYEQYF.

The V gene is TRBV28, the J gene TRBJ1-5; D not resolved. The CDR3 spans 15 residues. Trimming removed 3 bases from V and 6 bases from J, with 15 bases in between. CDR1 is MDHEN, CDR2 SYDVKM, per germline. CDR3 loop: CASSLWAPRSQPQHF. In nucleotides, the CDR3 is TGTGCCAGCAGTTTGTGGGCCCCTCGGTCTCAGCCCCAGCATTTT.

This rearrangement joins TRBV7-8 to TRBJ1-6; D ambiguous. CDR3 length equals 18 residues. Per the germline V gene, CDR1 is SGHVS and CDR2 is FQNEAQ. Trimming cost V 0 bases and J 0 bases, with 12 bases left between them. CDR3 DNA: TGTGCCAGCAGCTTAGCGAGTTACGGGAGCTCCTATAATTCACCCCTCCACTTT. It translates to CASSLASYGSSYNSPLHF. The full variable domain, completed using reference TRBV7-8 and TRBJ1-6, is GAGVSQSPRYKVAKRGQDVALRCDPISGHVSLFWYQQALGQGPEFLTYFQNEAQLDKSGLPSDRFFAERPEGSVSTLKIQRTQQEDSAVYLCASSLASYGSSYNSPLHFGNGTRLTVT.

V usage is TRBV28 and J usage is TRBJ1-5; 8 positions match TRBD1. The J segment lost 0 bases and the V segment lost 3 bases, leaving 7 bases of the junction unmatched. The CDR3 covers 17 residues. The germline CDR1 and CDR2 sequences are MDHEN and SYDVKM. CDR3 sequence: CASSFLGQDFSNQPQHF. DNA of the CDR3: TGTGCCAGCAGTTTCTTGGGACAGGACTTTAGCAATCAGCCCCAGCATTTT.

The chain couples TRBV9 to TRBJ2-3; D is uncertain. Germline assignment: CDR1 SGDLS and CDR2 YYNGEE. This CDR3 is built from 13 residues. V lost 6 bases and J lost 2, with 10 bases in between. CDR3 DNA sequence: TGTGCCAGCACTGGTTACAACACAGATACGCAGTATTTT. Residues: CASTGYNTDTQYF.

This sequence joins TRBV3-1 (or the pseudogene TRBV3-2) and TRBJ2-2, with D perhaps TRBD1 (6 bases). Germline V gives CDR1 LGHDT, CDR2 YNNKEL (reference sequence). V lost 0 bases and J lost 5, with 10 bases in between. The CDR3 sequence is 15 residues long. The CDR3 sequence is CASSQDTGRTGELFF. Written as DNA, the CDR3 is TGTGCCAGCAGCCAAGATACAGGGCGAACCGGGGAGCTGTTTTTT.

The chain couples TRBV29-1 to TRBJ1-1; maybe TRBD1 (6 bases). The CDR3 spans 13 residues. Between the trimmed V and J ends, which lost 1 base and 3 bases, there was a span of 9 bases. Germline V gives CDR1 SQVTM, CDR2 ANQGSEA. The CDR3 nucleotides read TGCAGCGTTGAAGTAGGGGGGGACACTGAAGCTTTCTTT. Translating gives CSVEVGGDTEAFF.

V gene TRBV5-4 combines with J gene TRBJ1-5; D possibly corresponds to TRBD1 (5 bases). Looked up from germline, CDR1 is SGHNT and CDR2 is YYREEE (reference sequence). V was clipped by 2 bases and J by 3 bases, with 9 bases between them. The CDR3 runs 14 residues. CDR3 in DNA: TGTGCCAGCAGCTTTCAGGGCAACAATCAGCCCCAGCATTTT. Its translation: CASSFQGNNQPQHF.

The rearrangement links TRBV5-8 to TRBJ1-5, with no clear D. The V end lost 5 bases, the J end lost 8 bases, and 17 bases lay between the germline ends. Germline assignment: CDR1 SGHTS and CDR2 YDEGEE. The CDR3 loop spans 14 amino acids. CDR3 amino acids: CASRYLGVGEPQHF. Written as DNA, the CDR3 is TGTGCCAGCAGATATCTAGGCGTCGGGGAGCCCCAGCATTTT.

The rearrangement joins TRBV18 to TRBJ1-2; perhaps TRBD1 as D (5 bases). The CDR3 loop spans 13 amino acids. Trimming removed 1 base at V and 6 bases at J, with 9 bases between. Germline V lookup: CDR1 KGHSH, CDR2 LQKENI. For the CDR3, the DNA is TGTGCCAGCTCACCACAAGGGGCGAATGGCTACACCTTC. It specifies CASSPQGANGYTF. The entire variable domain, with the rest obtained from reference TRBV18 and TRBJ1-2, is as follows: NAGVMQNPRHLVRRRGQEARLRCSPMKGHSHVYWYRQLPEEGLKFMVYLQKENIIDESGMPKERFSAEFPKEGPSILRIQQVVRGDSAAYFCASSPQGANGYTFGSGTRLTVV.

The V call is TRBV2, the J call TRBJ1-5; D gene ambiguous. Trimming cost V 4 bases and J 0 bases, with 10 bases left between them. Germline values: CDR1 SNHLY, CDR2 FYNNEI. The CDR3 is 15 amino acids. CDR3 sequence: CASSVSRYSNQPQHF. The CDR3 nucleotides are TGTGCCAGCAGTGTATCCAGGTATAGCAATCAGCCCCAGCATTTT.

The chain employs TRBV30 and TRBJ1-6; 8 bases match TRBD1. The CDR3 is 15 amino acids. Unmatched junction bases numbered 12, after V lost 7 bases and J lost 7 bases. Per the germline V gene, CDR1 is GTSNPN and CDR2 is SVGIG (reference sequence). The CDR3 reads CASPRWGQENSPLHF. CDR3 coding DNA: TGTGCCTCGCCTAGGTGGGGACAGGAGAATTCACCCCTCCACTTT.

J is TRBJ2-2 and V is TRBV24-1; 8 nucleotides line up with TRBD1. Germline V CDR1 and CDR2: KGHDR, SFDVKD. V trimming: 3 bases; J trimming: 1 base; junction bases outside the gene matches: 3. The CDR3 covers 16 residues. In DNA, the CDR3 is TGTGCCACCAGTGATCCAGGGACAGGGAACACCGGGGAGCTGTTTTTT. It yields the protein CATSDPGTGNTGELFF.

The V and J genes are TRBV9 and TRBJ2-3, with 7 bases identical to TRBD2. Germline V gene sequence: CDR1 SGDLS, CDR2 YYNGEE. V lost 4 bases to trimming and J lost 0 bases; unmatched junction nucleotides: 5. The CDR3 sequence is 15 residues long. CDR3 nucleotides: TGTGCCAGCAGCACAACTAGCGTTAGCACAGATACGCAGTATTTT. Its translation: CASSTTSVSTDTQYF.

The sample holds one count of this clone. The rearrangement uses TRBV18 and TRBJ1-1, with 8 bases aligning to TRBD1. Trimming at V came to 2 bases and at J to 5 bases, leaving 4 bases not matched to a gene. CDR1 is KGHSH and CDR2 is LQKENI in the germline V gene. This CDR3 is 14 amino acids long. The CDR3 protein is CASSPGQGETEAFF. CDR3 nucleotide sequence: TGTGCCAGCTCACCAGGACAGGGTGAAACTGAAGCTTTCTTT.

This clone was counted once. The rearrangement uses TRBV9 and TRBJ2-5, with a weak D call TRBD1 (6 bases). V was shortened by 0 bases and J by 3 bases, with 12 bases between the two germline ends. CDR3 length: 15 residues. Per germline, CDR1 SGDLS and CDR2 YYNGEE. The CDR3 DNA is TGTGCCAGCAGCGTAGTAGGGAACAGGGAAGAGACCCAGTACTTC. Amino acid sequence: CASSVVGNREETQYF.

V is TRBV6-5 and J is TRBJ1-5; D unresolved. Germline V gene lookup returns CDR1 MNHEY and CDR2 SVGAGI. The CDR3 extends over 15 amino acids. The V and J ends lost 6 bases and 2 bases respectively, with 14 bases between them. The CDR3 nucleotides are TGTGCCAGCAGGCGGACGCTCGGGGGCAATCAGCCCCAGCATTTT. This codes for CASRRTLGGNQPQHF.